Shown below are 6 T cell receptor beta chains from a single sample sequenced in a study of early stage breast cancer tumors. Data came from immunoSEQ multiplex PCR; TCRdb stores just in-frame clones and leaves some out. The table includes about 53,000 clones, approximately 90% detected once. Input material: blood. The receptors come from a person in their 70s with breast cancer.

The chain couples TRBV5-4 to TRBJ2-1, with D perhaps matching TRBD2 (5 bases). Trimming left V 4 bases short and J 0 bases short, with 14 bases between. Germline CDR1 reads SGHNT; CDR2 reads YYREEE (reference sequence). The CDR3 consists of 16 residues. The CDR3 coding sequence is TGTGCCAGCAGCCCAGGACTGGAAAGCTCCTACAATGAGCAGTTCTTC. Its translation is CASSPGLESSYNEQFF.

V is TRBV4-3 and J is TRBJ2-1, with D possibly TRBD2 on 7 matching bases. Germline V gene sequence: CDR1 LGHNA, CDR2 YSLEER. The CDR3 is 16 residues long. Between the trimmed V and J ends, which lost 3 bases and 2 bases, there was a span of 14 bases. The CDR3 spells CASSHLGGLTYNEQFF. The CDR3 DNA is TGCGCCAGCAGCCACCTCGGGGGGCTGACCTACAATGAGCAGTTCTTC.

The chain employs TRBV7-8 and TRBJ2-3, with 16 positions matching TRBD2. V shed 4 bases and J 4 bases; nucleotides not matched to a gene: 5. This CDR3 region has 17 residues. The germline gives CDR1 SGHVS, CDR2 FQNEAQ. In DNA, the CDR3 is TGTGCCAGCAGCTGGGGACTAGCGGGAGGGCCAGCAGATACGCAGTATTTT. Encoded protein: CASSWGLAGGPADTQYF.

The sample holds one count of this clone. The V call is TRBV7-2, the J call TRBJ1-2; possible D gene TRBD1, 5 bases. The V and J ends lost 3 bases and 5 bases respectively, with 19 bases between them. Germline assignment: CDR1 SGHTA and CDR2 FQGNSA. This CDR3 has 16 amino acids. The CDR3 coding sequence is TGTGCCAGCAGCTTCGGGCCCGTGGAGGAGGGGTATGGCTACACCTTC. It yields the protein CASSFGPVEEGYGYTF.

The CDR3: CASSLAMQGLGYTF. DNA of the CDR3: TGTGCCAGCAGCTTAGCCATGCAGGGGCTTGGCTACACCTTC. The gene calls are TRBV7-2 and TRBJ1-2, with D maybe TRBD1 (6 bases). The CDR3 contains 14 residues. From germline, CDR1 is SGHTA and CDR2 FQGNSA. Between the trimmed V and J ends, which lost 0 bases and 7 bases, there was a span of 12 bases.

The chain joins TRBV18 to TRBJ2-7, with TRBD2 as a possible D gene (6 bases). CDR3 length: 15 amino acids. Trimming pared 1 base from V and 2 bases from J, leaving 12 bases between. Germline V gene data show CDR1 as KGHSH and CDR2 as LQKENI. The DNA for the CDR3 is TGTGCCAGCTCACCACAGGATAGCGGCGCCTACGAGCAGTACTTC. Protein sequence: CASSPQDSGAYEQYF.